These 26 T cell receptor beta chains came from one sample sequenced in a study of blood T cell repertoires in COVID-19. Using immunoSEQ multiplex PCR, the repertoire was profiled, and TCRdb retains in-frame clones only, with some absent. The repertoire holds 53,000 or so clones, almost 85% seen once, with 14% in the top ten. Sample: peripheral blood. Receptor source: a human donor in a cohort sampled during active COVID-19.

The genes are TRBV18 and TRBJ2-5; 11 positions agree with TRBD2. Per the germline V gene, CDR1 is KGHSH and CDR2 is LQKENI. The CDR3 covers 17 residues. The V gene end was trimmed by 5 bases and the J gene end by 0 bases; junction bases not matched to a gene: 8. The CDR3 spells CASSKTLAGGHQETQYF. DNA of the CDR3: TGTGCCAGCTCAAAGACTCTAGCGGGAGGACACCAAGAGACCCAGTACTTC.

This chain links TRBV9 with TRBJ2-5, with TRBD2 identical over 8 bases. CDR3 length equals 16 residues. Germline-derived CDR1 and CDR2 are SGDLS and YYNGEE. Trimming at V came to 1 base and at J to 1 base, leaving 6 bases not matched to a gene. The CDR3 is CASSVTPRGGQETQYF. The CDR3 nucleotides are TGTGCCAGCAGCGTAACCCCCCGGGGGGGCCAAGAGACCCAGTACTTC.

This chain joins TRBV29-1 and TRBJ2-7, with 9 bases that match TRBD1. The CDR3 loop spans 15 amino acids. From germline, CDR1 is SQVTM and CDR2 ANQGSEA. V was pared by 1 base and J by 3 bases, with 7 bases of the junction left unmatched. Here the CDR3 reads CSVEGGTGQGYEQYF. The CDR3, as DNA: TGCAGCGTTGAAGGGGGTACGGGACAGGGCTACGAGCAGTACTTC.

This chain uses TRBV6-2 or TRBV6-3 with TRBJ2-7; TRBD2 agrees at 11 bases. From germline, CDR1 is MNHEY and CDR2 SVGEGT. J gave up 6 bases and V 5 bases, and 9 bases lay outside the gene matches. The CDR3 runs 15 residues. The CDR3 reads CASSNPGLAVLEQYF. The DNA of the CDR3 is TGTGCCAGCAGTAACCCGGGACTAGCGGTTCTCGAGCAGTACTTC.

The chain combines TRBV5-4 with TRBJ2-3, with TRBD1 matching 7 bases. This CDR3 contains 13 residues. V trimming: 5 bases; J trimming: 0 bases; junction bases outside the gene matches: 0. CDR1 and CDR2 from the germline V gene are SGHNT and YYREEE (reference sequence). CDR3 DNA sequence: TGTGCCAGCAGGGGACAGAGCACAGATACGCAGTATTTT. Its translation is CASRGQSTDTQYF.

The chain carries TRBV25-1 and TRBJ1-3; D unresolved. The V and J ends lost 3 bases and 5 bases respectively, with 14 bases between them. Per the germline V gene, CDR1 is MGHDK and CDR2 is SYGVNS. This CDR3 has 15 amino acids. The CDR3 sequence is CASSDGSGGRNTIYF. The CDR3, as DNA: TGTGCCAGCAGTGACGGGTCAGGCGGGCGAAACACCATATATTTT.

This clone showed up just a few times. Here the CDR3 reads CASSGSGGSYNEQFF. The CDR3 region has the DNA TGTGCCAGCAGCGGTAGCGGGGGGTCCTACAATGAGCAGTTCTTC. This sequence joins TRBV9 and TRBJ2-1; 10 nucleotides agree with TRBD2. V was clipped by 3 bases and J by 1 base; unmatched bases: 1. The CDR3 consists of 15 residues. The germline gives CDR1 SGDLS, CDR2 YYNGEE.

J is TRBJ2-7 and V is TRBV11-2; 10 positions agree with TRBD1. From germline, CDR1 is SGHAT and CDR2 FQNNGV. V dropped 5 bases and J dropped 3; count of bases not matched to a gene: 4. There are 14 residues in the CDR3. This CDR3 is CASSPRDRGYEQYF. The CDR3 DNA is TGTGCCAGCAGCCCGCGGGACAGGGGCTACGAGCAGTACTTC.

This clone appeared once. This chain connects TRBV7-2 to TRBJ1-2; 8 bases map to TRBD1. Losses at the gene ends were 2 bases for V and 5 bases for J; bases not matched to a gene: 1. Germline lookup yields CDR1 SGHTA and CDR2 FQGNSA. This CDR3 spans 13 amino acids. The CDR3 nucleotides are TGTGCCAGCAGCTTACAGGGGGCGTATGGCTACACCTTC. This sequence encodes CASSLQGAYGYTF.

In nucleotides, the CDR3 is TGTGCCAGCAGCGACCGACGGAGTCCGCACCACTATGGCTACACCTTC. Protein sequence: CASSDRRSPHHYGYTF. This sequence joins TRBV9 and TRBJ1-2; D is unresolved. The V end was cut by 3 bases, the J end by 3 bases, with 18 bases between. The CDR3 is made up of 16 amino acids. Germline assignment: CDR1 SGDLS and CDR2 YYNGEE.

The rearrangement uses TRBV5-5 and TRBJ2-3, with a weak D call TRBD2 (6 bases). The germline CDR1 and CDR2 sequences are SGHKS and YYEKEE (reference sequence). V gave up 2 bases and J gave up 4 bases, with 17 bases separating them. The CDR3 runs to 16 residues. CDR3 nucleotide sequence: TGTGCCAGCAGCTTTTCGGGGGTCTTTTTCCCAGATACGCAGTATTTT. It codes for CASSFSGVFFPDTQYF.

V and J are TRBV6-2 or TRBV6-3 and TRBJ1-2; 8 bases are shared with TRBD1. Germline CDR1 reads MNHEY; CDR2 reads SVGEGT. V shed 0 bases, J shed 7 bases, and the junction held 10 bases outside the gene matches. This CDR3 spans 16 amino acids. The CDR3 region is CASSYSFSQGARGYTF. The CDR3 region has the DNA TGTGCCAGCAGTTACTCGTTTTCCCAGGGGGCGCGTGGCTACACCTTC.

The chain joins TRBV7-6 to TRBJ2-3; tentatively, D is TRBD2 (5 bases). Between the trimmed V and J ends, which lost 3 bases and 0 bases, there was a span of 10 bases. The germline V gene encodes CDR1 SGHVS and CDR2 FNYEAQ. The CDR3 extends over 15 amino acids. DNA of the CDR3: TGTGCCAGCAGCTTCGGCGGGTACAGCACAGATACGCAGTATTTT. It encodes CASSFGGYSTDTQYF.

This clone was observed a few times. The CDR3 DNA reads TGCGCCAGCAGCTTGGGGACGGGGAGGGGTCACTATGGCTACACCTTC. This translates into CASSLGTGRGHYGYTF. This sequence joins TRBV5-1 and TRBJ1-2; TRBD1 might be the D (5 bases). The CDR3 has 16 residues. V was pared by 0 bases and J by 3 bases, with 15 bases between. Germline CDR1 SGHRS, CDR2 YFSETQ.

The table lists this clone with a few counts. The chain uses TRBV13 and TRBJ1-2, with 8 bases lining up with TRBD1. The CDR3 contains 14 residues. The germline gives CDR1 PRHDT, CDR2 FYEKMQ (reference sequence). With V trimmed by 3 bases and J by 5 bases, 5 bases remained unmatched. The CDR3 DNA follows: TGTGCCAGCAGCTTCGACAGGGGAGATTATGGCTACACCTTC. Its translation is CASSFDRGDYGYTF.

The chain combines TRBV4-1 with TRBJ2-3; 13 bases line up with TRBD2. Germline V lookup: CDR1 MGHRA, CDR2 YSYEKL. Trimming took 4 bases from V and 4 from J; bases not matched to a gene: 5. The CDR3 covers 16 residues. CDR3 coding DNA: TGCGCCAGCAGCCCGAGGACTAGCGGGGGTTCAGATACGCAGTATTTT. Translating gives CASSPRTSGGSDTQYF.

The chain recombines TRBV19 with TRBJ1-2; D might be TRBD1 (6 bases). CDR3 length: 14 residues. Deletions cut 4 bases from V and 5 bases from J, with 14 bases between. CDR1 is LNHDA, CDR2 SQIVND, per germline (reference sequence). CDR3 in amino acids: CASSNSGARYGYTF. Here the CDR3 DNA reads TGTGCCAGTAGTAATTCAGGGGCGAGATATGGCTACACCTTC.

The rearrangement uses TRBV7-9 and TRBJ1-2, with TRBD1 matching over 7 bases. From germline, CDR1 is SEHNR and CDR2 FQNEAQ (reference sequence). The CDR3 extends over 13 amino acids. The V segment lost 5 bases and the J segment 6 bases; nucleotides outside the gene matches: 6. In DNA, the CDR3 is TGTGCCAGCAGCCCCTTGACAGGGAATGGCTACACCTTC. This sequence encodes CASSPLTGNGYTF. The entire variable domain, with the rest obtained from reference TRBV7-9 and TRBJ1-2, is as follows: DTGVSQNPRHKITKRGQNVTFRCDPISEHNRLYWYRQTLGQGPEFLTYFQNEAQLEKSRLLSDRFSAERPKGSFSTLEIQRTEQGDSAMYLCASSPLTGNGYTFGSGTRLTVV.

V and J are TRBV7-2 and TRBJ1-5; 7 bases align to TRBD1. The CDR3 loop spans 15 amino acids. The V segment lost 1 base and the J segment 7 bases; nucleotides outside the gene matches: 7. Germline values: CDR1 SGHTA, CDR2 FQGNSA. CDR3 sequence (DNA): TGTGCCAGCAGCTTAGTGACAGGGCAGAAACAGCCCCAGCATTTT. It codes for CASSLVTGQKQPQHF.

CDR3 sequence (DNA): TGTGCCAGTAGTATAGTGGGACAGGGCTCCTACGAGCAGTACTTC. It codes for CASSIVGQGSYEQYF. The gene calls are TRBV19 and TRBJ2-7, with 9 bases lining up with TRBD1. CDR1 is LNHDA and CDR2 is SQIVND in the germline V gene (reference sequence). The CDR3 loop spans 15 amino acids. The junction had 1 base not matched to a gene; V was cut back by 1 base and J by 0 bases.

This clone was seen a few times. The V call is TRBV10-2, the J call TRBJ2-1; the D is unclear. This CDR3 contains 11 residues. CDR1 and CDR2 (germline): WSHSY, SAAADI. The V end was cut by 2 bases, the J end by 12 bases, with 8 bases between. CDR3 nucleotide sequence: TGCGCCAGCAGTGAGGGTCCCGGGCAGTTCTTC. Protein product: CASSEGPGQFF.

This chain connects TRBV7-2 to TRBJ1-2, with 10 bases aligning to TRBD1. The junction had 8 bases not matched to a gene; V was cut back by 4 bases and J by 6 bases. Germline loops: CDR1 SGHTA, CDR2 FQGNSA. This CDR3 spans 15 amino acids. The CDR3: CASSSVWTGGHGYTF. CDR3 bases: TGTGCCAGCAGCTCGGTATGGACAGGGGGTCATGGCTACACCTTC.

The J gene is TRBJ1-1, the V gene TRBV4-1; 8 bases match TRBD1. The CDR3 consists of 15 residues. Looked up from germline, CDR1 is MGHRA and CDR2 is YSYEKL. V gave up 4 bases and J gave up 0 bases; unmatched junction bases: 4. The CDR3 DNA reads TGCGCCAGCAGCCGCGACAGGGGCATGAACACTGAAGCTTTCTTT. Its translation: CASSRDRGMNTEAFF.

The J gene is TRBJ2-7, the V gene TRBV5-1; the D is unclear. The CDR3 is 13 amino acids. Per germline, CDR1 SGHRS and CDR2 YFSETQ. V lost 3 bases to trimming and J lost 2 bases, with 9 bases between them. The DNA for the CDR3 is TGCGCCAGCAGCTCAACCGGTCCCTACGAGCAGTACTTC. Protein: CASSSTGPYEQYF.

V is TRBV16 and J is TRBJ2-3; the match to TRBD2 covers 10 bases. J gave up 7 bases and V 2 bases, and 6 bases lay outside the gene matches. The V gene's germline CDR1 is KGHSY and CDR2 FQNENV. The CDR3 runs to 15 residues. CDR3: CASSQGAGGQNTQYF. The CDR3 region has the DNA TGTGCCAGCAGCCAAGGAGCGGGGGGGCAAAATACGCAGTATTTT.

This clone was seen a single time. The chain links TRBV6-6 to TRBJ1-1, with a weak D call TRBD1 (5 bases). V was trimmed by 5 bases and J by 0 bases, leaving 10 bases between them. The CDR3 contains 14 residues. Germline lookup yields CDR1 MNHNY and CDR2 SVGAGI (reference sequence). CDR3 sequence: CASSRGELNTEAFF. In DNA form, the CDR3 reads TGTGCCAGCAGTAGGGGTGAATTGAACACTGAAGCTTTCTTT.